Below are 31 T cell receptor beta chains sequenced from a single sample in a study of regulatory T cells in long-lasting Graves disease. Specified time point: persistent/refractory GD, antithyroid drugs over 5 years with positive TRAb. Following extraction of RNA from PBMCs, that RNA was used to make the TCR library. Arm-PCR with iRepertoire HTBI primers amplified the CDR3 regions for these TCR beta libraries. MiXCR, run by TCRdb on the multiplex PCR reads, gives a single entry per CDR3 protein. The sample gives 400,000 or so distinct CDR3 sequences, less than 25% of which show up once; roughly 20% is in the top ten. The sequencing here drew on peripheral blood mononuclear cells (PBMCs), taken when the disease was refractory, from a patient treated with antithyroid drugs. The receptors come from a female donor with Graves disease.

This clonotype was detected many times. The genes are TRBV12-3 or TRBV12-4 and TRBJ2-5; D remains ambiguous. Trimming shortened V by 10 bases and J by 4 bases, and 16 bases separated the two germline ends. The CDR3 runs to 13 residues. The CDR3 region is CATTQSRSETQYF. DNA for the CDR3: TGTGCCACCACGCAATCAAGGTCAGAGACCCAGTACTTC.

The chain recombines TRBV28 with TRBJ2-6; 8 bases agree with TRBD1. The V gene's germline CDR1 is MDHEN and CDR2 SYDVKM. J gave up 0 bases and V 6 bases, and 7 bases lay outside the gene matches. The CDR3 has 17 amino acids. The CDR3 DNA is TGTGCCAGCAGCTCCGGGACAGGCCTCTCTGGGGCCAACGTCCTGACTTTC. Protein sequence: CASSSGTGLSGANVLTF.

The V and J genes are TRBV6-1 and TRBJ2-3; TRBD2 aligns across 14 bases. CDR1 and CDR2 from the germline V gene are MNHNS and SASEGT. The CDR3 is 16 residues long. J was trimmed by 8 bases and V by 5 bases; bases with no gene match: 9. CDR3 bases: TGTGCCAGCAGTCAACGACTAGCGGGAGGGTCAGGTACGCAGTATTTT. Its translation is CASSQRLAGGSGTQYF.

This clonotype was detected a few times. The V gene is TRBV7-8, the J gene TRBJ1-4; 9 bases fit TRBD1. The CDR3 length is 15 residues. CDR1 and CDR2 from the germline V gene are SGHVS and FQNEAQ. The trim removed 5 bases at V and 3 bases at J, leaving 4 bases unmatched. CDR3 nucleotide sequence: TGTGCCAGCAGCCTGGGGGACAGGGCTAATGAAAAACTGTTTTTT. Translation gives CASSLGDRANEKLFF. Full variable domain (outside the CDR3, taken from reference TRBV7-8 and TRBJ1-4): GAGVSQSPRYKVAKRGQDVALRCDPISGHVSLFWYQQALGQGPEFLTYFQNEAQLDKSGLPSDRFFAERPEGSVSTLKIQRTQQEDSAVYLCASSLGDRANEKLFFGSGTQLSVL.

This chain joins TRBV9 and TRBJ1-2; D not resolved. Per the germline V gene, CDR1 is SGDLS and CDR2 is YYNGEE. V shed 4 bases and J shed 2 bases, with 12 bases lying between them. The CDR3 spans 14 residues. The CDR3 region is CASSPFEENYGYTF. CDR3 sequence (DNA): TGTGCCAGCAGCCCCTTTGAGGAAAACTATGGCTACACCTTC.

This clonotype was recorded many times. The CDR3 is CASSFGQDYGYTF. The CDR3 DNA reads TGTGCCAGCAGCTTTGGGCAGGACTATGGCTACACCTTC. V gene TRBV7-2 combines with J gene TRBJ1-2, with no clear D. The germline gives CDR1 SGHTA, CDR2 FQGNSA. V was cut by 3 bases and J by 3 bases, with 8 bases left in between. CDR3 length: 13 residues.

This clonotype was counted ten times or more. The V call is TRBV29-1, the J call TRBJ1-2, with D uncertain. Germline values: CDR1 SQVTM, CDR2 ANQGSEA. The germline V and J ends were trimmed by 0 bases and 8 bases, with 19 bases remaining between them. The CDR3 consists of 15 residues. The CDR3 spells CSVEDGGYGLQGYTF. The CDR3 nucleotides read TGCAGCGTTGAAGATGGAGGATACGGCCTACAGGGCTACACCTTC.

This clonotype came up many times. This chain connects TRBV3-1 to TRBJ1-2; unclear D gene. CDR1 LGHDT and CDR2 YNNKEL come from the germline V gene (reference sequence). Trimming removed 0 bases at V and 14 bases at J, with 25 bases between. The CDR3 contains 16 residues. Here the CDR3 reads CASSQDLRKTQHGETF. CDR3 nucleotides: TGTGCCAGCAGCCAAGATCTACGGAAGACGCAACATGGGGAGACCTTC.

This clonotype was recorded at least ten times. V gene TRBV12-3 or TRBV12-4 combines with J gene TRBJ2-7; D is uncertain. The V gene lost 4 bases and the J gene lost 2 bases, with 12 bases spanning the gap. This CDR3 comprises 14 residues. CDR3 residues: CASSSGRSPYEQYF. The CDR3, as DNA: TGTGCCAGCAGTTCCGGACGGTCTCCCTACGAGCAGTACTTC.

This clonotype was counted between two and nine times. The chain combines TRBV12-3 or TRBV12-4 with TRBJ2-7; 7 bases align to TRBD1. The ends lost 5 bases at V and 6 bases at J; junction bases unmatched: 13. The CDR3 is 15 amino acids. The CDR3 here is CASSPWDRQSAEQYF. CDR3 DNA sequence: TGTGCCAGCAGTCCCTGGGACAGACAAAGTGCCGAGCAGTACTTC.

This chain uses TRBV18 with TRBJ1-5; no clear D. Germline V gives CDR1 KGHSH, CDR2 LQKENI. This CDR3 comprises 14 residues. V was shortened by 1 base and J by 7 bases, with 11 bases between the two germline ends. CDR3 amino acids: CASSPREGGQPQHF. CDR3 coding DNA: TGTGCCAGCTCACCACGGGAAGGTGGGCAGCCCCAGCATTTT.

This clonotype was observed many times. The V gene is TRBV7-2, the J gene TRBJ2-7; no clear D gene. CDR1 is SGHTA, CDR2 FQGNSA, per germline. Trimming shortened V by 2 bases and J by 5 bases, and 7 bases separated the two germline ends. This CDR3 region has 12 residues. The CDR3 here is CASSLKSDEQYF. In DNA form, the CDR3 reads TGTGCCAGCAGCTTAAAATCGGACGAGCAGTACTTC.

The CDR3 DNA reads as TGCGCCAGCAGCTTGGATGGGAACACCGGGGAGCTGTTTTTT. As protein: CASSLDGNTGELFF. The chain uses TRBV5-1 and TRBJ2-2, with D hard to call. From germline, CDR1 is SGHRS and CDR2 YFSETQ. Trimming took off 0 bases at V and 1 base at J, with 4 bases between the two ends. CDR3 length: 14 amino acids.

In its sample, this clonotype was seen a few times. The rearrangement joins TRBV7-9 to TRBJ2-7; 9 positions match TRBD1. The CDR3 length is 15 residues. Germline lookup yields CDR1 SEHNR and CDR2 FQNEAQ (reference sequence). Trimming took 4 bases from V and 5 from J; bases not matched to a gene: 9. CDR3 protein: CASSSFTGGGNEQYF. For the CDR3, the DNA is TGTGCCAGCAGCTCTTTTACAGGGGGCGGAAACGAGCAGTACTTC.

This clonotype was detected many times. Here the CDR3 DNA reads TGTGCCAGCAGTGAACTGGGTGACTATGGCTACACCTTC. This translates into CASSELGDYGYTF. The V gene is TRBV28, the J gene TRBJ1-2; D ambiguous. The length of the CDR3 is 13 residues. V lost 5 bases to trimming and J lost 3 bases, with 10 bases between them. Per germline, CDR1 MDHEN and CDR2 SYDVKM.

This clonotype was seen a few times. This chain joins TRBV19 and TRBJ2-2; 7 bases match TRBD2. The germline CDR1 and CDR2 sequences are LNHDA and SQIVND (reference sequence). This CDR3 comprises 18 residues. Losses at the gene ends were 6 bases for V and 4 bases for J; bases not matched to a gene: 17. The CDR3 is CASSRPTSLGGLTGELFF. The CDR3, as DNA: TGTGCCAGTAGCCGCCCCACATCTCTGGGAGGGCTCACCGGGGAGCTGTTTTTT.

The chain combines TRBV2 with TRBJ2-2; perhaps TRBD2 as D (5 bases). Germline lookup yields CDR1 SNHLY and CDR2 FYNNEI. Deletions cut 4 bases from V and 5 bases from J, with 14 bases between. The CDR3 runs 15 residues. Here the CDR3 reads CASSVFSGGTGELFF. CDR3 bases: TGTGCCAGCAGTGTATTCAGCGGAGGAACCGGGGAGCTGTTTTTT.

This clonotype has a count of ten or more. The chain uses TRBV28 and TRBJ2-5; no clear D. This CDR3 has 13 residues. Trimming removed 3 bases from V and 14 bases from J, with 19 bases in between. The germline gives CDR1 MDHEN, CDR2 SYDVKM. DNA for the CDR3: TGTGCCAGCAGTTTGCGTCTCTTTGGTCCACATTACTTC. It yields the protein CASSLRLFGPHYF.

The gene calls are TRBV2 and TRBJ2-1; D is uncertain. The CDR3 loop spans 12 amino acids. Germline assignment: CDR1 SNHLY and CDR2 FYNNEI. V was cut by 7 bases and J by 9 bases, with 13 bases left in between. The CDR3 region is CASNVRSGEQFF. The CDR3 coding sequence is TGTGCCAGCAACGTAAGATCGGGTGAGCAGTTCTTC.

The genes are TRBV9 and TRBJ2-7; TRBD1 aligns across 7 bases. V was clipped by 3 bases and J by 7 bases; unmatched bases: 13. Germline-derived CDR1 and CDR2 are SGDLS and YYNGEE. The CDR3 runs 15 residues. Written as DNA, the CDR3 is TGTGCCAGCAGCGAATACGGGACAGTCTCCTCGGAGCAGTACTTC. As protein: CASSEYGTVSSEQYF.

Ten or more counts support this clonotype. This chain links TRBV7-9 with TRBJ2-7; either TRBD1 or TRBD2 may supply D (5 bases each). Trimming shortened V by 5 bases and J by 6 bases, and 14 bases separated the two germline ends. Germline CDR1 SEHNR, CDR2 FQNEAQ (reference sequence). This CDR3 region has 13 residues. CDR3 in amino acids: CASSPQGPGEQYF. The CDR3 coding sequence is TGTGCCAGCAGCCCTCAGGGACCCGGCGAGCAGTACTTC.

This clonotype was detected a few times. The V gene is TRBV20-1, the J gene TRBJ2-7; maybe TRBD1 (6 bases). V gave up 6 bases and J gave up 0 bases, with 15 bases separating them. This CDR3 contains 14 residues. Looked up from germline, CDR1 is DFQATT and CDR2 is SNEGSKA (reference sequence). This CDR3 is CSATARGLSYEQYF. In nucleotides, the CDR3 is TGCAGTGCCACCGCCAGGGGCCTCTCCTACGAGCAGTACTTC.

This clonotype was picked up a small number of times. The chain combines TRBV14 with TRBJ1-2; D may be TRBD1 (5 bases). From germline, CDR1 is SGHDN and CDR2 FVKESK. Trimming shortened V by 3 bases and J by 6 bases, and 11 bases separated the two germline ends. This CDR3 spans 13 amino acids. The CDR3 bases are TGTGCCAGCAGCCATAGAGGGGCTGATGGCTACACCTTC. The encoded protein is CASSHRGADGYTF. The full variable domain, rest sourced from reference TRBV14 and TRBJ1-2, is EAGVTQFPSHSVIEKGQTVTLRCDPISGHDNLYWYRRVMGKEIKFLLHFVKESKQDESGMPNNRFLAERTGGTYSTLKVQPAELEDSGVYFCASSHRGADGYTFGSGTRLTVV.

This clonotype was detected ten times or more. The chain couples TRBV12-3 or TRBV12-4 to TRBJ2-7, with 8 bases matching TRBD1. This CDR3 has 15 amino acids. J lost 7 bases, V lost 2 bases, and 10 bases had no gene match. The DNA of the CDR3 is TGTGCCAGCAGTTTAAGGCCAGGGGGCGCGTGGGAGCAGTACTTC. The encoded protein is CASSLRPGGAWEQYF.

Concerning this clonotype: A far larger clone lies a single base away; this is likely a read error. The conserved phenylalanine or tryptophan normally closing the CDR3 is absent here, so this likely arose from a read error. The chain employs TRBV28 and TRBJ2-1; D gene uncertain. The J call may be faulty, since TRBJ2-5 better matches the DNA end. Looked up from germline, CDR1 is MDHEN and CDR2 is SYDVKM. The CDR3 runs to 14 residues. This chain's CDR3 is CASSSSEAEETQYS. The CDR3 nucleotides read TGTGCCAGCAGTTCCTCCGAGGCAGAAGAGACCCAGTACTCC.

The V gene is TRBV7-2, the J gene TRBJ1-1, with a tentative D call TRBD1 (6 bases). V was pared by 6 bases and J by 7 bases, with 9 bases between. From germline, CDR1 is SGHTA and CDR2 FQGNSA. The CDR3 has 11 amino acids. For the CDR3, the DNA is TGTGCCAGCAGTAGCAGGGGTGAAGCTTTCTTT. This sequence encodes CASSSRGEAFF.

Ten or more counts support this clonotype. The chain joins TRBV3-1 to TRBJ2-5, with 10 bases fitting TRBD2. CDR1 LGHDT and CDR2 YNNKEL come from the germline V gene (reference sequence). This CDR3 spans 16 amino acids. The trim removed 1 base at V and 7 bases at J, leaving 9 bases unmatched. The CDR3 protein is CASSQGGAGGRGTQYF. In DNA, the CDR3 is TGTGCCAGCAGCCAAGGAGGAGCGGGAGGGCGCGGGACCCAGTACTTC.

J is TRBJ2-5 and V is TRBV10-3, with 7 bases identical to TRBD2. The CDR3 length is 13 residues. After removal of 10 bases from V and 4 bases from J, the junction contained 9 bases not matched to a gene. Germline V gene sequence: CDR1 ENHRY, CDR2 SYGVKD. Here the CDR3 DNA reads TGTGCCACCCGGTGGGAGGGAGGAGAGACCCAGTACTTC. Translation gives CATRWEGGETQYF.

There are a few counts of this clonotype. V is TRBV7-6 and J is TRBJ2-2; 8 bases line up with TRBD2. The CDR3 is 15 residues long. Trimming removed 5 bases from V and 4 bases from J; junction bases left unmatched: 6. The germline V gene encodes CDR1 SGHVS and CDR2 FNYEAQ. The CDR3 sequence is CASSPLAGLTGELFF. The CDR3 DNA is TGTGCCAGCAGCCCGCTAGCGGGTCTCACCGGGGAGCTGTTTTTT. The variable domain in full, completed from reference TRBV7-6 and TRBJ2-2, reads GAGVSQSPRYKVTKRGQDVALRCDPISGHVSLYWYRQALGQGPEFLTYFNYEAQQDKSGLPNDRFSAERPEGSISTLTIQRTEQRDSAMYRCASSPLAGLTGELFFGEGSRLTVL.

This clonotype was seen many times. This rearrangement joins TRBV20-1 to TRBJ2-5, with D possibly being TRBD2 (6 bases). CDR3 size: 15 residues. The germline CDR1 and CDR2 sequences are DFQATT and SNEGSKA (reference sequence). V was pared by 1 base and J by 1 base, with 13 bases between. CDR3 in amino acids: CSARVLGGVQETQYF. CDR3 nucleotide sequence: TGCAGTGCTAGAGTCCTGGGAGGTGTCCAAGAGACCCAGTACTTC.

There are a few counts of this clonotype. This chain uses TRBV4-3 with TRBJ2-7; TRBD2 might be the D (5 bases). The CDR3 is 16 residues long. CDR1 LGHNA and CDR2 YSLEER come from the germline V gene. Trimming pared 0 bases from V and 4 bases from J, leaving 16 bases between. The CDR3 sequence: CASSQDHGKAGYEQYF. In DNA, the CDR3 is TGCGCCAGCAGCCAAGATCACGGGAAAGCCGGATACGAGCAGTACTTC.